What follows is one T cell receptor (beta chain) and its context. This record belongs to a study of blood T cell repertoires in COVID-19. On the study more broadly: Collection of acute and convalescent COVID-19 samples took place in the United States, Italy and Spain. The cDNA or gDNA used as material had been derived from T cells, B-cell-depleted T cells, or PBMCs.

Original handling: Amplification of reference gene primers was used by the study to estimate nucleated cell counts. Generated by immunoSEQ multiplex PCR, the TCRdb table keeps only in-frame clones and is missing some. V and J calls plus clone size are reproduced from that table; the DNA served to infer D and trimming. The sample lists tens of thousands of clones, about nine tenths occurring once. In germline, CDR1 is SGHRS, CDR2 YFSETQ. The germline V and J ends were trimmed by 4 bases and 0 bases, with 13 bases remaining between them. The CDR3 extends over 15 amino acids. The chain uses TRBV5-1 and TRBJ1-2; D is perhaps TRBD1 (5 bases). This sequence originates from a man in his fifties or sixties with acute or convalescent COVID-19. Source material: peripheral blood. CDR3 DNA: TGCGCCAGCAGCACCGACAGTTGGGCTAACTATGGCTACACCTTC. Its protein is CASSTDSWANYGYTF.